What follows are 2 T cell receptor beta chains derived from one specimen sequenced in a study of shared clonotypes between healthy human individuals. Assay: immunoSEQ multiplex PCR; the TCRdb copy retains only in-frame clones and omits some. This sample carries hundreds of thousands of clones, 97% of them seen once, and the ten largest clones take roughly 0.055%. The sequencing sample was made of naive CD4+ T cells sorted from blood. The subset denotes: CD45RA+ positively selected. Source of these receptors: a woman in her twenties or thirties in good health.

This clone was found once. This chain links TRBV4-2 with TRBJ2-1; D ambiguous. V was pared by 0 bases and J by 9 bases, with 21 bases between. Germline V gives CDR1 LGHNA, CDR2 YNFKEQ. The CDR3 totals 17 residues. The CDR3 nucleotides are TGTGCCAGCAGCCAAGATGGCTTTACAGCAGCCGTAGGTGAGCAGTTCTTC. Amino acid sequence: CASSQDGFTAAVGEQFF.

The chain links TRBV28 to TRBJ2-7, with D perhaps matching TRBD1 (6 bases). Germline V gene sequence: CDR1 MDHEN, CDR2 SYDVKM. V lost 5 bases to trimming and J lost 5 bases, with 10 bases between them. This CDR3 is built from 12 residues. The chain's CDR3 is CASSGDINEQYF. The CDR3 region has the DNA TGTGCCAGCAGTGGGGACATAAACGAGCAGTACTTC.